This TCR beta chain was recorded in a study of T cell responses to AZD1222 COVID-19 vaccine. TCRdb's table, derived via immunoSEQ multiplex PCR, lists solely in-frame clones and lacks some. Counted here are 100,000 to 120,000 clones, around nine tenths occurring once; the ten biggest clones make up around 14%. CDR1 MNHEY and CDR2 SMNVEV come from the germline V gene (reference sequence). The CDR3 totals 13 residues. The V end was cut by 5 bases, the J end by 2 bases, with 9 bases between. The source of this sequence is an adult who received the AZD1222 COVID-19 vaccine. V and J are TRBV27 and TRBJ1-1; no reliable D call. Sample: peripheral blood, taken 28 days after the second AZD1222 dose. CDR3 loop: CASSPHANTEAFF. CDR3 nucleotide sequence: TGTGCCAGCAGTCCCCACGCTAACACTGAAGCTTTCTTT.